The clone carrying this T cell receptor beta chain was picked up many times. As yet, its antigen is unknown. This entry is derived from a study of T cell repertoires in cytomegalovirus infection. In TCRdb, the reads were re-called with MiXCR into one record per CDR3 protein. The data hold around 710,000 distinct CDR3 sequences, with 29% observed a single time. General study findings and limits: HLA-C-restricted, CMV-specific TCR beta clonotypes were dominant ex vivo.

The CDR3 covers 16 residues. V trimming: 2 bases; J trimming: 1 base; junction bases outside the gene matches: 5. CDR1 is SEHNR and CDR2 is FQNEAQ in the germline V gene (reference sequence). This TCR was sampled from a human donor in good health (CMV status not recorded). Some clones in this sample may be carry-over from other donors' samples. This specimen consisted of cultured CD8+ T cells from PBMCs, obtained from culture after CMV antigen stimulation. The V gene is TRBV7-9, the J gene TRBJ2-3, with 8 bases lining up with TRBD1. CDR3 coding DNA: TGTGCCAGCAGCTTAAGATCGACAGGGGGCACAGATACGCAGTATTTT. This translates into CASSLRSTGGTDTQYF.